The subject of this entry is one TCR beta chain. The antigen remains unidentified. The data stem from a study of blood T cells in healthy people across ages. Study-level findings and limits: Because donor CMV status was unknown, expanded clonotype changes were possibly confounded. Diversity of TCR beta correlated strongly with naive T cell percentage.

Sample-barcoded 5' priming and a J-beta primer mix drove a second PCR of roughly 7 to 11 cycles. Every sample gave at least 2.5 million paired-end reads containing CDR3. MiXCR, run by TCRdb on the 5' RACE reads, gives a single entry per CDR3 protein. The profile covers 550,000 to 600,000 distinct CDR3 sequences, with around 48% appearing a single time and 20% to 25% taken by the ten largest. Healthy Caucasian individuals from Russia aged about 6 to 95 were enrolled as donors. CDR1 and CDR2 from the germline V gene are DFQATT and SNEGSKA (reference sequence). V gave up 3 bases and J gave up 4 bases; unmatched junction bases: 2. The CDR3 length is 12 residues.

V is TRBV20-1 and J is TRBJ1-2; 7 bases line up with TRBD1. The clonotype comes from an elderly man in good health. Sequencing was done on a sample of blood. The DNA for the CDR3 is TGCAGTGCTAGTCGGGACAGCTATGGCTACACCTTC. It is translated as CSASRDSYGYTF.